These 18 T cell receptor beta chains came from one sample sequenced in a study of spatial heterogeneity in lung cancer. Time point defined: sample taken at primary tumor resection. No cell sorting; template was whole RNA from tumor, lung tissue or PBMC. TCRdb itself ran the 5' RACE reads through MiXCR, one entry per CDR3 protein. The sample has around 26,000 distinct CDR3 sequences; 5.5% to 8.5% are singletons. The sequencing here drew on PBMCs, taken at surgery. Source of these receptors: a male donor with early-stage non-small cell lung cancer.

This clonotype is large in the sample. V usage is TRBV7-9 and J usage is TRBJ2-3; D unresolved. The germline V gene encodes CDR1 SEHNR and CDR2 FQNEAQ (reference sequence). The germline V and J ends were trimmed by 5 bases and 4 bases, with 10 bases remaining between them. The CDR3 has 13 amino acids. The CDR3 DNA reads TGTGCCAGCAGCAACCGGTCCCCAGATACGCAGTATTTT. Translating gives CASSNRSPDTQYF.

This clonotype was observed a handful of times. The rearrangement joins TRBV2 to TRBJ1-1; no definite D call. V was cut by 7 bases and J by 0 bases, with 12 bases left in between. Germline values: CDR1 SNHLY, CDR2 FYNNEI. The CDR3 contains 14 residues. Written as DNA, the CDR3 is TGTGCCAGCAACCCCGATAGGTTGAACACTGAAGCTTTCTTT. It is translated as CASNPDRLNTEAFF.

Ten or more counts support this clonotype. V is TRBV12-3 or TRBV12-4 and J is TRBJ1-2, with no clear D. The CDR3 loop spans 13 amino acids. The V end lost 6 bases, the J end lost 4 bases, and 12 bases lay between the germline ends. The CDR3, as DNA: TGTGCCAGCAGCTCCAGCTCGGTCTATGGCTACACCTTC. This codes for CASSSSSVYGYTF.

This clonotype was observed a handful of times. The chain joins TRBV10-3 to TRBJ1-5, with 9 bases identical to TRBD1. The trim removed 2 bases at V and 4 bases at J, leaving 3 bases unmatched. This CDR3 is 15 amino acids long. Germline V gives CDR1 ENHRY, CDR2 SYGVKD. The CDR3 sequence: CAISEGTGRNQPQHF. The CDR3 bases are TGTGCCATCAGTGAGGGGACAGGGAGAAATCAGCCCCAGCATTTT.

Many counts were recorded for this clonotype. The chain links TRBV7-9 to TRBJ2-3; D not resolved. The CDR3 loop spans 12 amino acids. V was clipped by 4 bases and J by 6 bases, with 8 bases between them. Germline V CDR1 and CDR2: SEHNR, FQNEAQ (reference sequence). The DNA of the CDR3 is TGTGCCAGCAGCTCCCCCGGCGATACGCAGTATTTT. This gives the protein CASSSPGDTQYF.

The chain links TRBV6-5 to TRBJ2-6; weak D call: TRBD1 (6 bases). Trimming cost V 6 bases and J 5 bases, with 11 bases left between them. The CDR3 loop spans 14 amino acids. Germline CDR1 is MNHEY and CDR2 is SVGAGI. CDR3 coding DNA: TGTGCCAGCAGGTCCGGGACAAGGGCCAACGTCCTGACTTTC. Protein sequence: CASRSGTRANVLTF.

This clonotype was recorded a few times. The rearrangement links TRBV2 to TRBJ1-5, with D maybe TRBD1 (6 bases). Trimming took off 4 bases at V and 3 bases at J, with 10 bases between the two ends. This CDR3 has 14 amino acids. The germline gives CDR1 SNHLY, CDR2 FYNNEI. The CDR3 loop reads CASSGQGTNQPQHF. For the CDR3, the DNA is TGTGCCAGCAGTGGGCAGGGGACCAATCAGCCCCAGCATTTT. The full variable domain, completed using reference TRBV2 and TRBJ1-5, is EPEVTQTPSHQVTQMGQEVILRCVPISNHLYFYWYRQILGQKVEFLVSFYNNEISEKSEIFDDQFSVERPDGSNFTLKIRSTKLEDSAMYFCASSGQGTNQPQHFGDGTRLSIL.

Ten or more counts support this clonotype. The chain carries TRBV4-1 and TRBJ1-2; no definite D call. Germline V gene lookup returns CDR1 MGHRA and CDR2 YSYEKL. Trimming cost V 0 bases and J 4 bases, with 15 bases left between them. The CDR3 extends over 16 amino acids. CDR3 DNA sequence: TGCGCCAGCAGCCAAGATTTACGGGGAGGCAGCTATGGCTACACCTTC. Amino acid sequence: CASSQDLRGGSYGYTF.

The chain uses TRBV20-1 and TRBJ1-5, with D possibly being TRBD1 (6 bases). The germline gives CDR1 DFQATT, CDR2 SNEGSKA (reference sequence). Between the trimmed V and J ends, which lost 3 bases and 7 bases, there was a span of 19 bases. The CDR3 loop spans 15 amino acids. The DNA of the CDR3 is TGCAGTGCTAGGGAAGATGAGGGGGAAGAACAGCCCCAGCATTTT. Protein product: CSAREDEGEEQPQHF.

The sample holds many counts of this clonotype. This rearrangement joins TRBV27 to TRBJ2-3; maybe TRBD2 (7 bases). The V gene lost 2 bases and the J gene lost 4 bases, with 16 bases spanning the gap. This CDR3 contains 16 residues. Germline assignment: CDR1 MNHEY and CDR2 SMNVEV (reference sequence). The CDR3 region is CASSLKMGGASDTQYF. The CDR3 DNA follows: TGTGCCAGCAGTTTAAAGATGGGGGGGGCCTCAGATACGCAGTATTTT.

This chain uses TRBV21-1 with TRBJ2-3; TRBD2 reflects the table's D call only, with no check against the DNA. TRBV21-1 is labeled a pseudogene. The CDR3 is 16 residues long. CDR3 coding DNA: TGTGCCGCTGGGCTAGTGGGGACCACTAGCACAGATACGCAGTATTTT. It codes for CAAGLVGTTSTDTQYF.

In this sample, this clonotype turned up many times. The genes are TRBV7-2 and TRBJ2-1; maybe TRBD2 (6 bases). Trimming took 2 bases from V and 7 from J, leaving 15 bases between them. The germline CDR1 and CDR2 sequences are SGHTA and FQGNSA. The CDR3 consists of 15 residues. The CDR3 bases are TGTGCCAGCAGCTTATATGCTAGCGCCGGGAATGAGCAGTTCTTC. Translating gives CASSLYASAGNEQFF. The variable domain in full, with the rest retrieved from reference TRBV7-2 and TRBJ2-1, is GAGVSQSPSNKVTEKGKDVELRCDPISGHTALYWYRQSLGQGLEFLIYFQGNSAPDKSGLPSDRFSAERTGGSVSTLTIQRTQQEDSAVYLCASSLYASAGNEQFFGPGTRLTVL.

This clonotype has only a few counts. The V call is TRBV28, the J call TRBJ2-7; tentative D call: TRBD2 (5 bases). Germline V gives CDR1 MDHEN, CDR2 SYDVKM. V lost 2 bases and J 0 bases, leaving 11 bases between the germline ends. The CDR3 runs 15 residues. In DNA form, the CDR3 reads TGTGCCAGCAGTTTACCGGTAGGGAGCTCCTACGAGCAGTACTTC. It translates to CASSLPVGSSYEQYF.

This clonotype appeared many times. CDR3 sequence reads: CAWSVPGQISYEQYF. The CDR3 DNA follows: TGTGCCTGGAGTGTACCCGGACAGATATCCTACGAGCAGTACTTC. The rearrangement links TRBV30 to TRBJ2-7, with a possible D match to TRBD1 (6 bases). The length of the CDR3 is 15 residues. The ends were cut back, 0 bases at V and 1 base at J, with 13 bases in the middle. From germline, CDR1 is GTSNPN and CDR2 SVGIG (reference sequence).

This rearrangement joins TRBV5-1 to TRBJ2-3; 8 nucleotides line up with TRBD1. Germline CDR1 reads SGHRS; CDR2 reads YFSETQ. CDR3 size: 14 residues. J was trimmed by 4 bases and V by 4 bases; bases with no gene match: 5. The CDR3 sequence: CASSPGQGPDTQYF. CDR3 bases: TGCGCCAGCAGCCCAGGACAGGGTCCAGATACGCAGTATTTT.

The chain carries TRBV18 and TRBJ1-1; D remains unclear. In germline, CDR1 is KGHSH, CDR2 LQKENI. The CDR3 consists of 14 residues. The V and J ends lost 6 bases and 0 bases respectively, with 11 bases between them. The CDR3 loop is CASSPNRMNTEAFF. Written as DNA, the CDR3 is TGTGCCAGCTCCCCTAATCGGATGAACACTGAAGCTTTCTTT.

This clonotype was seen a handful of times. V is TRBV7-2 and J is TRBJ2-3; D is unresolved. Germline V gene lookup returns CDR1 SGHTA and CDR2 FQGNSA. The length of the CDR3 is 14 residues. The ends were cut back, 1 base at V and 2 bases at J, with 7 bases in the middle. DNA for the CDR3: TGTGCCAGCAGCTTAGTCGGATCCACAGATACGCAGTATTTT. Translation: CASSLVGSTDTQYF.

This clonotype was seen at least ten times. This sequence joins TRBV19 and TRBJ1-1, with D perhaps matching TRBD1 (6 bases). Trimming removed 7 bases from V and 3 bases from J, with 9 bases in between. Germline CDR1 and CDR2: LNHDA and SQIVND (reference sequence). The CDR3 covers 12 residues. DNA of the CDR3: TGTGCCAGTAAGCAGGGGTACACTGAAGCTTTCTTT. Its translation: CASKQGYTEAFF.